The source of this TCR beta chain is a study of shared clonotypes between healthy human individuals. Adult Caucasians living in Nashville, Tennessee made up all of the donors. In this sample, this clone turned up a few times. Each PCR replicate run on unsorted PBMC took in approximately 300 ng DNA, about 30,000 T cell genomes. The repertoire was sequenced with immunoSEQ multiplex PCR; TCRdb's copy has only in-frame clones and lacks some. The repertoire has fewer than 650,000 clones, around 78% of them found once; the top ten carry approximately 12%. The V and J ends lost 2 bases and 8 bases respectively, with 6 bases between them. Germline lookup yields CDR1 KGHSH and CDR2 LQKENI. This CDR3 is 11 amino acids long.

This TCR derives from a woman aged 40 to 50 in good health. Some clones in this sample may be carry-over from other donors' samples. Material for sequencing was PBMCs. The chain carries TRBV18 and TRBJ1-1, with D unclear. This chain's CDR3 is CASSPGKEAFF. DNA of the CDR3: TGTGCCAGCTCACCAGGAAAAGAAGCTTTCTTT.